This TCR beta chain originates from a study of shared clonotypes between healthy human individuals. Trimming removed 3 bases from V and 10 bases from J, with 31 bases in between. Germline V gene lookup returns CDR1 SEHNR and CDR2 FQNEAQ (reference sequence). The CDR3 loop spans 19 amino acids. The table came from immunoSEQ multiplex PCR; TCRdb's copy has only in-frame clones and leaves some out. This sample has about 2.4 million clones, with more than 85% found just once. The sequenced sample was naive CD4+ T cells from PBMCs. Specified subset: CD45RA+ positively selected. The chain joins TRBV7-9 to TRBJ1-3, with D possibly TRBD1 on 5 matching bases. The receptor was derived from a man between 18 and 35 years old in good health. Some clones in this sample may be carry-over from other donors' samples. CDR3 residues: CASSFRQGRDLGGRRTIYF. The CDR3 DNA sequence: TGTGCCAGCAGCTTCCGGCAGGGAAGGGACCTCGGGGGTAGAAGGACCATATATTTT.